This TCR beta chain stems from a study of cytomegalovirus exposure and HLA in healthy donors. Whole-study context: Genetic ancestry analysis placed 81% of the 398 donors that were genotyped in the Caucasian-associated cluster. Study-wide findings and caveats: Rates of TCR association differed by HLA locus in a later analysis, with DRB1 highest and HLA-C lowest. Usually a TCR sequence was rare, but some public TCRs were found in many donors. In vitro checks showed that a few CMV-associated chains really do target CMV antigens.

PCR employed 60 Vbeta and 13 Jbeta primers. The assay was immunoSEQ multiplex PCR, and TCRdb's table has in-frame clones only and misses some. The sample yields about 99,000 clones, roughly 80% seen once. V trimming: 4 bases; J trimming: 4 bases; junction bases outside the gene matches: 5. The CDR3 covers 15 residues. Germline assignment: CDR1 SGHTA and CDR2 FQGTGA. Regarding this clone: The antigen remains undetermined.

The chain joins TRBV7-3 to TRBJ2-3, with TRBD2 matching over 10 bases. This clonotype originated in a man aged 45-60 years in good health and CMV-seropositive. What was sequenced was PBMCs. CDR3 sequence: CASSSAAGGADTQYF. The CDR3 nucleotides are TGTGCCAGCAGCTCCGCAGCGGGAGGGGCAGATACGCAGTATTTT.